The following is a T cell receptor beta chain sequence with its context. The target antigen is unknown. Each CDR3 protein gets one entry after TCRdb re-called the reads with MiXCR. Of some 300,000 distinct CDR3 sequences listed, approximately 10% are singletons. This sample is drawn from a study of T cell repertoires in cytomegalovirus infection. About the research overall: CMV infection together with matching HLA type was indicated by public TCR beta signatures. Findings and limits, study-wide: Accumulated public TCR beta family frequency recognized individuals carrying CMV together with the relevant HLA.

The V gene's germline CDR1 is KGHDR and CDR2 SFDVKD. The CDR3 loop spans 14 amino acids. V was shortened by 3 bases and J by 2 bases, with 10 bases between the two germline ends. Sequenced: PBMCs. The J gene is TRBJ2-7, the V gene TRBV24-1; no clear D gene. This TCR derives from a human donor in good health (CMV status not recorded). Some clones in this sample may be carry-over from other donors' samples. CDR3 region: CATSDPLQPYEQYF. CDR3 DNA: TGTGCCACCAGTGATCCCTTACAACCCTACGAGCAGTACTTC.